This entry features one T cell receptor beta chain sequence. Produced via immunoSEQ multiplex PCR; TCRdb's table is partial and in-frame only. The sample shows a few hundred thousand clones, about 87% of them seen only once. V dropped 3 bases and J dropped 3 bases, with 11 bases sitting between them. CDR1 is KGHSH and CDR2 is LQKENI in the germline V gene. The CDR3 contains 15 residues. Enrolled through a virtual design, the participants were between about 18 and 100 years of age and came from under 25 US areas. Researchers sorted participants into cohorts using their self-reported clinical history. Recovery meant two consecutive negative NP/OP PCR tests, professional clearance, or resolved symptoms. The data originate from a study of blood T cell repertoires in COVID-19.

Material for sequencing was PBMCs or T cells enriched from blood (not recorded which). The rearrangement joins TRBV18 to TRBJ1-4; a possible D gene is TRBD1 (5 bases). The sequence was collected from a woman in her forties or fifties who had recovered from COVID-19. CDR3 nucleotide sequence: TGTGCCAGCTCACCGGTAGTGGGGCCTAATGAAAAACTGTTTTTT. Its translation is CASSPVVGPNEKLFF.